A single sample is the source of the 7 T cell receptor beta chains below, sequenced in a study of molecular identifiers for immune sequencing clone quantification. TCRdb re-called the PCR reads through MiXCR, storing one row per CDR3 protein. This repertoire shows 100,000 or so distinct CDR3 sequences, about 35% found once; its top ten account for 4% to 5%. Sequencing input: naive CD8+ T cells from blood, with Jurkat cell RNA spiked in. This sample's subset: FACS-sorted CD8+CD4-CCR7+CD45RA+ naive T cells. The receptors stem from a human donor in good health. Some libraries in this study had Jurkat cell RNA spiked in.

This clonotype has at least ten counts. The genes are TRBV28 and TRBJ1-5; D might be TRBD1 (6 bases). CDR1 is MDHEN, CDR2 SYDVKM, per germline. CDR3 size: 18 residues. V dropped 3 bases and J dropped 0 bases, with 18 bases sitting between them. CDR3: CASSLKYRALYSNQPQHF. The CDR3 DNA sequence: TGTGCCAGCAGTTTGAAGTACAGGGCCCTTTATAGCAATCAGCCCCAGCATTTT.

The chain combines TRBV7-9 with TRBJ2-7; D uncertain. Trimming removed 1 base from V and 2 bases from J, with 9 bases in between. Per germline, CDR1 SEHNR and CDR2 FQNEAQ (reference sequence). This CDR3 spans 14 amino acids. CDR3 nucleotides: TGTGCCAGCAGCTTAGTACAGAAGACCTACGAGCAGTACTTC. This sequence encodes CASSLVQKTYEQYF.

This chain connects TRBV9 to TRBJ2-2; D unclear. Germline V lookup: CDR1 SGDLS, CDR2 YYNGEE. CDR3 length equals 13 residues. V was shortened by 0 bases and J by 6 bases, with 6 bases between the two germline ends. The CDR3: CASSVVVAGELFF. The CDR3 DNA follows: TGTGCCAGCAGCGTAGTAGTAGCCGGGGAGCTGTTTTTT. Full variable domain (outside the CDR3, taken from reference TRBV9 and TRBJ2-2): DSGVTQTPKHLITATGQRVTLRCSPRSGDLSVYWYQQSLDQGLQFLIQYYNGEERAKGNILERFSAQQFPDLHSELNLSSLELGDSALYFCASSVVVAGELFFGEGSRLTVL.

This rearrangement joins TRBV7-8 to TRBJ2-1, with 8 bases aligning to TRBD2. The CDR3 is 18 residues long. J was trimmed by 1 base and V by 1 base; bases with no gene match: 9. Germline lookup yields CDR1 SGHVS and CDR2 FQNEAQ. CDR3 loop: CASSLEAAGAGSYNEQFF. The DNA of the CDR3 is TGTGCCAGCAGCTTAGAGGCAGCGGGAGCGGGGTCCTACAATGAGCAGTTCTTC.

The chain uses TRBV7-2 and TRBJ1-6; a weak D match, TRBD1 (6 bases). Germline CDR1 SGHTA, CDR2 FQGNSA. The CDR3 covers 17 residues. Trimming shortened V by 3 bases and J by 6 bases, and 18 bases separated the two germline ends. The CDR3 bases are TGTGCCAGCAGCTTCGTAATTCTGACAGGACGTAATTCACCCCTCCACTTT. Its translation is CASSFVILTGRNSPLHF. Full variable domain (remainder filled in from reference TRBV7-2 and TRBJ1-6): GAGVSQSPSNKVTEKGKDVELRCDPISGHTALYWYRQSLGQGLEFLIYFQGNSAPDKSGLPSDRFSAERTGGSVSTLTIQRTQQEDSAVYLCASSFVILTGRNSPLHFGNGTRLTVT.

This sequence joins TRBV19 and TRBJ1-1; no clear D. Per the germline V gene, CDR1 is LNHDA and CDR2 is SQIVND (reference sequence). V was shortened by 7 bases and J by 4 bases, with 13 bases between the two germline ends. This CDR3 region has 13 residues. The CDR3 is CASTEWEFTEAFF. The DNA of the CDR3 is TGTGCCAGTACGGAATGGGAATTCACTGAAGCTTTCTTT.

Of note for this clonotype: Its ends do not fully match the called genes, so a read error is possible. The chain combines TRBV11-2 with TRBJ2-4; a weak D match, TRBD2 (5 bases). CDR3 length: 17 residues. CDR1 SGHAT and CDR2 FQNNGV come from the germline V gene. As DNA, the CDR3 is TGTGCCAGCAGCTTAGATCTCGAGCGCCTAGCCAAAAACATTCGGTACTTC. Amino acids: CASSLDLERLAKNIRYF. Full variable domain (outside the CDR3, taken from reference TRBV11-2 and TRBJ2-4): EAGVAQSPRYKIIEKRQSVAFWCNPISGHATLYWYQQILGQGPKLLIQFQNNGVVDDSQLPKDRFSAERLKGVDSTLKIQPAKLEDSAVYLCASSLDLERLAKNIRYFGAGTRLSVL.